This T cell receptor beta chain was profiled in a study of T cells in Graves' hyperthyroidism and ophthalmopathy. Study in general: Specimen type is peripheral blood, collected at initial diagnosis prior to any treatment. The study's findings and limits: Among thyroid clonotypes expanded above 0.001, most also appeared in blood.

This CDR3 spans 14 amino acids. Germline V lookup: CDR1 LNHDA, CDR2 SQIVND (reference sequence). V gave up 7 bases and J gave up 2 bases, with 11 bases separating them. Patients aged 18 to 65 had newly diagnosed hyperthyroidism that had lasted under 2 months. Exclusion followed for patients with uncontrolled infection, other autoimmune disease, pregnancy or lactation. Researchers amplified the TCR beta CDR3 regions from RNA transcripts. HTBI primers drove first-round RT-PCR of the TCR CDR3. TCRdb re-called the multiplex PCR reads with MiXCR, one entry per CDR3 protein. The sample has around 520,000 distinct CDR3 sequences; approximately 15% are singletons. Concerning this clonotype: Antigen: not known.

The sequenced material came from blood. This sequence originates from a woman in her late teens or twenties with Graves' hyperthyroidism. The rearrangement joins TRBV19 to TRBJ2-2; D is perhaps TRBD1 (5 bases). The CDR3 DNA reads TGTGCCAGTATTCTCAGGGAAAACACCGGGGAGCTGTTTTTT. This sequence encodes CASILRENTGELFF.